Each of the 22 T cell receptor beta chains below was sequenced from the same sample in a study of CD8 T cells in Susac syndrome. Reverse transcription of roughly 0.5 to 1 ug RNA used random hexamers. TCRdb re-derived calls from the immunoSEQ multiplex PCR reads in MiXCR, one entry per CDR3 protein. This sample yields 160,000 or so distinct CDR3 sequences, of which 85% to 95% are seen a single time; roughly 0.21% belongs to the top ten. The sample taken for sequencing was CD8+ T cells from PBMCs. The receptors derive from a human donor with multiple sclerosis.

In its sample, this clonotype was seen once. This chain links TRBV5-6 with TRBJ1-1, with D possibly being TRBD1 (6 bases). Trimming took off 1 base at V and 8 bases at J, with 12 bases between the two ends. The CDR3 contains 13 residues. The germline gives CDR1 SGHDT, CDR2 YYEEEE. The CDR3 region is CASSLRQDEEAFF. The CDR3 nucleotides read TGTGCCAGCAGCTTGAGACAGGACGAGGAAGCTTTCTTT.

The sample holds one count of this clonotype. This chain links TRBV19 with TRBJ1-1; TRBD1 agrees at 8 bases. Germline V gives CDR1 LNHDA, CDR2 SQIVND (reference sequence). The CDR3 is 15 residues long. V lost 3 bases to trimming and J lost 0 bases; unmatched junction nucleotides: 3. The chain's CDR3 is CASSIDRGMNTEAFF. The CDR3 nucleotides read TGTGCCAGTAGTATCGACAGGGGTATGAACACTGAAGCTTTCTTT. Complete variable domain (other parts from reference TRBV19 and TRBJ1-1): DGGITQSPKYLFRKEGQNVTLSCEQNLNHDAMYWYRQDPGQGLRLIYYSQIVNDFQKGDIAEGYSVSREKKESFPLTVTSAQKNPTAFYLCASSIDRGMNTEAFFGQGTRLTVV.

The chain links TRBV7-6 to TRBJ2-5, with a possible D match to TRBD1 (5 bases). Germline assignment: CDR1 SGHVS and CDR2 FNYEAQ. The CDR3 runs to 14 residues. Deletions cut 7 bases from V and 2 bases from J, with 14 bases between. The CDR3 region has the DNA TGTGCCAGCAAACCTCGAAGGGGTCAAGAGACCCAGTACTTC. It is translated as CASKPRRGQETQYF.

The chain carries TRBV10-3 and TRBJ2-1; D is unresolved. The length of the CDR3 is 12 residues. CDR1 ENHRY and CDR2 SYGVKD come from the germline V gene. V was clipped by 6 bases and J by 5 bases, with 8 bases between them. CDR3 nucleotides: TGTGCCATCAGCCCCCCAAACAATGAGCAGTTCTTC. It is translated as CAISPPNNEQFF.

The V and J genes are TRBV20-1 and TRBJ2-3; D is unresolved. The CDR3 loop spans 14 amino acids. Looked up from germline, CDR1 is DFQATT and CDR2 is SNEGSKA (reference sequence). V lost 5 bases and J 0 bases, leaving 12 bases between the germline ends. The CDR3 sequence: CSAYTGSSTDTQYF. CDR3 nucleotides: TGCAGTGCTTACACCGGGTCTAGCACAGATACGCAGTATTTT.

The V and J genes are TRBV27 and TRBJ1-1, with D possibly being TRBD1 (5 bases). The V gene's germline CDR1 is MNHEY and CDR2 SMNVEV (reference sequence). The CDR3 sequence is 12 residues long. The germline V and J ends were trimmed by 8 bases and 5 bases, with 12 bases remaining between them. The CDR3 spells CASQGPLTEAFF. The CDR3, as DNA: TGTGCCAGCCAGGGTCCGTTAACTGAAGCTTTCTTT.

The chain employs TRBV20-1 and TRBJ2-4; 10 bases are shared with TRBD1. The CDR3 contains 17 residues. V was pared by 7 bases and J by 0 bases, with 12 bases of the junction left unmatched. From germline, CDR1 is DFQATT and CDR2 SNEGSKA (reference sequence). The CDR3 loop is CSGYRDRGSRAKNIQYF. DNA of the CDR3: TGCAGTGGATACCGGGACAGGGGCTCAAGAGCCAAAAACATTCAGTACTTC.

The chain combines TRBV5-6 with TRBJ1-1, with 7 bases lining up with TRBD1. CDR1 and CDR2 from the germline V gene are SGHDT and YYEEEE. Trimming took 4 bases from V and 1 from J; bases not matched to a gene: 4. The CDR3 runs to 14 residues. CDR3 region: CASSPWTGNTEAFF. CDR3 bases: TGTGCCAGCAGCCCCTGGACAGGGAACACTGAAGCTTTCTTT.

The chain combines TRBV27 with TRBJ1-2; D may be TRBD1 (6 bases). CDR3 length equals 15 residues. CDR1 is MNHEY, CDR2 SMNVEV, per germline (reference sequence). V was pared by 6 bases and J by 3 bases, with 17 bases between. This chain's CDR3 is CASSHRTAPHYGYTF. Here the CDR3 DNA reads TGTGCCAGCAGCCATAGGACAGCCCCCCACTATGGCTACACCTTC.

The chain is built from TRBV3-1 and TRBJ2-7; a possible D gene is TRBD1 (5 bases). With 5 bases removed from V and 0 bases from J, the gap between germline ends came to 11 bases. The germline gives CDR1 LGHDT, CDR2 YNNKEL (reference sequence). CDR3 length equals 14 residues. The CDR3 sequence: CASSLHTGSYEQYF. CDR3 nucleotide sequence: TGTGCCAGCAGCTTACATACAGGCTCCTACGAGCAGTACTTC.

CDR3 region: CASSFFIGGRWDGYTF. The CDR3, as DNA: TGTGCCAGCAGCTTCTTTATCGGGGGGCGCTGGGACGGCTACACCTTC. The chain links TRBV13 to TRBJ1-2; TRBD1 is a possible D gene (6 bases). Germline-derived CDR1 and CDR2 are PRHDT and FYEKMQ (reference sequence). This CDR3 comprises 16 residues. V was pared by 3 bases and J by 8 bases, with 22 bases between.

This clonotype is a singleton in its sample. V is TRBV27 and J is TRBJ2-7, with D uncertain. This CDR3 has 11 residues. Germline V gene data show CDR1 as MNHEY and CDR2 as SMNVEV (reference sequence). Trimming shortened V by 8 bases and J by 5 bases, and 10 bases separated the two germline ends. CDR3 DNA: TGTGCCAGCGCCGTTAAGAACGAGCAGTACTTC. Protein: CASAVKNEQYF.

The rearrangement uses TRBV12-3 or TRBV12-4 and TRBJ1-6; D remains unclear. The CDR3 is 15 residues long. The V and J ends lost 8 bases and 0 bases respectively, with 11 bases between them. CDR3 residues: CASCRRSSYNSPLHF. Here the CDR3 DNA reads TGTGCCAGCTGCCGACGGAGCTCCTATAATTCACCCCTCCACTTT.

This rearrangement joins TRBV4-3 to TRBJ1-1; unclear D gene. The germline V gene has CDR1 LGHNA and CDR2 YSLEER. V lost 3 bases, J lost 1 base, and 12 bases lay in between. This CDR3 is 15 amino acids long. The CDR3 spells CASSQHNSPNTEAFF. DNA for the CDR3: TGCGCCAGCAGCCAGCACAATTCCCCGAACACTGAAGCTTTCTTT.

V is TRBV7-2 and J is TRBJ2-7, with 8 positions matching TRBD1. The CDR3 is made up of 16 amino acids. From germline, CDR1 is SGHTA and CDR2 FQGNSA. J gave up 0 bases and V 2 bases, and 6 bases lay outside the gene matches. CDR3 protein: CASSLPRDRSSYEQYF. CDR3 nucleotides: TGTGCCAGCAGCTTACCCCGGGACAGGTCCTCCTACGAGCAGTACTTC.

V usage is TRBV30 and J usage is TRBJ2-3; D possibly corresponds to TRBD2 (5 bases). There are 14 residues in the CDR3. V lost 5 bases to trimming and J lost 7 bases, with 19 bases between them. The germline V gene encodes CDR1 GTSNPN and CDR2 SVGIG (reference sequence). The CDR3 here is CAWRRLFGENTQYF. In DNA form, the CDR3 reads TGTGCCTGGCGTAGACTTTTTGGGGAGAATACGCAGTATTTT. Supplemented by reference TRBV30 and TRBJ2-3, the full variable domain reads SQTIHQWPATLVQPVGSPLSLECTVEGTSNPNLYWYRQAAGRGLQLLFYSVGIGQISSEVPQNLSASRPQDRQFILSSKKLLLSDSGFYLCAWRRLFGENTQYFGPGTRLTVL.

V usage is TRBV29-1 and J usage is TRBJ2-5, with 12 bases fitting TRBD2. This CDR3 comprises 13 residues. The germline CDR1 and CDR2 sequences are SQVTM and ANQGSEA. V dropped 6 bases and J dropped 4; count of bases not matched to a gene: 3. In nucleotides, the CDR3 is TGCAGCGTGATGACTAGCGGGGGAGAGACCCAGTACTTC. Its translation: CSVMTSGGETQYF.

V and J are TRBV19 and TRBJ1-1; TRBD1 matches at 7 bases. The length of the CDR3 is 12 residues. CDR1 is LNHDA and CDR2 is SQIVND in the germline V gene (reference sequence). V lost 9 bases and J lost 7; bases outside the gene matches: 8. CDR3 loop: CASRDRVNEAFF. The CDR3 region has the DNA TGTGCCAGCCGAGACAGGGTTAATGAAGCTTTCTTT.

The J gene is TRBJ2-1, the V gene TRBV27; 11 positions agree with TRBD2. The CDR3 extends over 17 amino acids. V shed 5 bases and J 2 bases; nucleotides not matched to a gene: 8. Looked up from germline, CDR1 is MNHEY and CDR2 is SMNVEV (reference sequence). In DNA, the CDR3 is TGTGCCAGCAGTGCCACAGGGACTAGCGGCACCTACAATGAGCAGTTCTTC. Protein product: CASSATGTSGTYNEQFF.

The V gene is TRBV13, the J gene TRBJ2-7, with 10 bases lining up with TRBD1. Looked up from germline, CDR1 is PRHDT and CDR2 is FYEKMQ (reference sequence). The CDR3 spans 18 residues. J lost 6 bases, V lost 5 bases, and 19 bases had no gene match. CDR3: CASSLTTGTGQGRAEQYF. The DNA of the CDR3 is TGTGCCAGCAGCCTTACTACAGGGACGGGACAGGGGAGGGCCGAGCAGTACTTC.

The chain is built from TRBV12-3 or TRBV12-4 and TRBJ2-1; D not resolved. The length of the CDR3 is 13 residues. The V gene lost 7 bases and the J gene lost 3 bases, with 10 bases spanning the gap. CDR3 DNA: TGTGCCAGCACGCTAGGTGGCTACAATGAGCAGTTCTTC. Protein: CASTLGGYNEQFF.

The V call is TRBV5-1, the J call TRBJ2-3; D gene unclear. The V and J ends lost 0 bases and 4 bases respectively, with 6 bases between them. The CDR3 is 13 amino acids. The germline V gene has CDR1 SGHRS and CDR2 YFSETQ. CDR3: CASSLVEADTQYF. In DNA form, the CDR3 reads TGCGCCAGCAGCTTGGTAGAGGCAGATACGCAGTATTTT.